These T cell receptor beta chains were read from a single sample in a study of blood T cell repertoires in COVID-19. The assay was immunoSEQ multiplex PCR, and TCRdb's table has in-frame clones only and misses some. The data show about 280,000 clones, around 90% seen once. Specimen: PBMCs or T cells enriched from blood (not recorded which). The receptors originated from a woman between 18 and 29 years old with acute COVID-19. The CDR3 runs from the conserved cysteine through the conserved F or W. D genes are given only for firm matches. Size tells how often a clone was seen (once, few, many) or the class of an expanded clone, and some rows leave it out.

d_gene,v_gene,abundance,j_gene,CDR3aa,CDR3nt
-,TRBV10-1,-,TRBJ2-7,CAREAGDSYEQYF,TGCGCCAGGGAAGCGGGTGACTCCTACGAGCAGTACTTC
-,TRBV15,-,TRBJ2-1,CATSRAVVDEQFF,TGTGCCACCAGCAGAGCGGTAGTCGATGAGCAGTTCTTC
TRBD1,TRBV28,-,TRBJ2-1,CASTAGGAGGDEQFF,TGTGCCAGCACCGCCGGCGGGGCAGGGGGCGATGAGCAGTTCTTC
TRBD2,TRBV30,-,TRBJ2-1,CAWSRSGVYNEQFF,TGTGCCTGGAGTCGAAGCGGGGTCTACAATGAGCAGTTCTTC
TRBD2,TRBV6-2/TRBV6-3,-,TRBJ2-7,CASSYEAGGPRLYEQYF,TGTGCCAGCAGTTACGAAGCGGGAGGACCTAGGTTGTACGAGCAGTACTTC
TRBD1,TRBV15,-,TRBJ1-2,CATSRDQQGSNYGYTF,TGTGCCACCAGCAGAGACCAACAGGGGTCCAACTATGGCTACACCTTC
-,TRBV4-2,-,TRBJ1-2,CASSLLGLDYGYTF,TGTGCCAGCTCCCTACTGGGGCTTGACTATGGCTACACCTTC
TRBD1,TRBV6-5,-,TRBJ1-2,CASSPTGMSYGYTF,TGTGCCAGCAGCCCGACAGGGATGAGCTATGGCTACACCTTC
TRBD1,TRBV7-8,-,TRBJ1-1,CASSLLTGKNTEAFF,TGTGCCAGCAGCTTATTGACAGGGAAGAACACTGAAGCTTTCTTT
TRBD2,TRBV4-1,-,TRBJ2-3,CASSPEREVTDTQYF,TGCGCCAGCAGCCCCGAGCGGGAGGTAACAGATACGCAGTATTTT
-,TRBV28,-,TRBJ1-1,CASSFAAMTTFF,TGTGCCAGCAGTTTTGCCGCTATGACAACTTTCTTT
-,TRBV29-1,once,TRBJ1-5,CSALGRGVHF,TGCAGCGCCCTAGGCAGGGGCGTACATTTT
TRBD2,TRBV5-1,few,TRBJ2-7,CASTSRSGSYEQYF,TGCGCCAGCACCTCCCGGAGCGGGAGCTACGAGCAGTACTTC
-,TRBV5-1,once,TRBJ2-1,CASSFTRYNEQFF,TGCGCCAGCAGCTTCACCAGATACAATGAGCAGTTCTTC
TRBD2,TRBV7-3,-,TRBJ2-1,CASSPGGGNEQFF,TGTGCCAGCAGCCCCGGGGGGGGGAATGAGCAGTTCTTC
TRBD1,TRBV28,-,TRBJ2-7,CASSLLGGAFEQYF,TGTGCCAGCAGCCTTTTAGGGGGCGCTTTCGAGCAGTACTTC
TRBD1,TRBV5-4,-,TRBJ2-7,CASSLATGNSYEQYF,TGTGCCAGCAGCTTGGCGACAGGGAACTCCTACGAGCAGTACTTC
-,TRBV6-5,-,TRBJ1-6,CASMRGSYNSPLHF,TGTGCCAGCATGCGGGGTTCCTATAATTCACCCCTCCACTTT
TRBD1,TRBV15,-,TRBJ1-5,CATSRDRGRGPHQPQHF,TGTGCCACCAGCAGAGATAGGGGCAGGGGGCCCCATCAGCCCCAGCATTTT
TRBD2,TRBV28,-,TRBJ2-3,CASSLEFSGAAEFPTDTQYF,TGTGCCAGCAGTTTAGAGTTTAGCGGGGCCGCCGAGTTCCCCACAGATACGCAGTATTTT
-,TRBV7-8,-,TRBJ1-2,CASSPGTFNGYTF,TGTGCCAGCAGCCCCGGGACATTCAATGGCTACACCTTC
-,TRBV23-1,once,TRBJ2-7,CASSQCRDEQYF,TGCGCCAGCAGTCAATGCAGGGACGAGCAGTACTTC
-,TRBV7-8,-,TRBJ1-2,CASSLLPGGAVGGYTF,TGTGCCAGCAGCTTACTCCCGGGCGGGGCGGTCGGTGGCTACACCTTC
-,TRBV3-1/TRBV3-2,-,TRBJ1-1,CASSQERRTNTEAFF,TGTGCCAGCAGCCAAGAACGCAGAACGAACACTGAAGCTTTCTTT
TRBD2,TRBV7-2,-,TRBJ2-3,CASSIGLASTDTQYF,TGTGCCAGCAGCATCGGACTAGCGAGCACAGATACGCAGTATTTT
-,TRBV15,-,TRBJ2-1,CATSGSGAYNEQFF,TGTGCCACCAGCGGTAGCGGCGCCTACAATGAGCAGTTCTTC
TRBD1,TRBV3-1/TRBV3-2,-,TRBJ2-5,CASSQGDRVFGTQYF,TGTGCCAGCAGCCAAGGAGACAGGGTCTTTGGGACCCAGTACTTC
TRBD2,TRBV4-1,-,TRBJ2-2,CASSQGLAGGLAGELFF,TGCGCCAGCAGCCAGGGACTAGCGGGAGGTTTGGCCGGGGAGCTGTTTTTT
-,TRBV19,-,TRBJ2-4,CASTGLKGGIQYF,TGTGCCAGTACTGGCCTAAAGGGAGGCATTCAGTACTTC
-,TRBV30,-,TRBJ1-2,CAWRVGGASMGYTF,TGTGCCTGGAGGGTAGGGGGGGCGAGTATGGGCTACACCTTC
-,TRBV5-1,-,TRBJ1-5,CASSLHRVRVSNQPQHF,TGCGCCAGCAGCCTACACAGGGTCCGGGTTAGCAATCAGCCCCAGCATTTT
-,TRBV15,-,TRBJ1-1,CATSIEKRGRVNTEAFF,TGTGCCACCAGCATAGAGAAGCGGGGACGGGTGAACACTGAAGCTTTCTTT
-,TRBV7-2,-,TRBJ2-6,CASSRTGFANVLTF,TGTGCCAGCAGCAGAACAGGGTTTGCCAACGTCCTGACTTTC
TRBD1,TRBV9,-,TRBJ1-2,CASSVVTGGGYTF,TGTGCCAGCAGCGTAGTCACAGGGGGTGGCTACACCTTC
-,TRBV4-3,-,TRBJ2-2,CASSHAGDLGTGELFF,TGCGCCAGCAGCCATGCAGGGGATTTGGGCACCGGGGAGCTGTTTTTT
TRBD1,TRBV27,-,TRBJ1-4,CASSLSRQGTLTNEKLFF,TGTGCCAGCAGTTTATCCCGACAGGGGACGTTAACTAATGAAAAACTGTTTTTT
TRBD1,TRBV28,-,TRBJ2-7,CASSLPLQGVKEQYF,TGTGCCAGCAGTTTACCCCTACAGGGGGTTAAGGAGCAGTACTTC
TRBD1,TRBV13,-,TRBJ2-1,CASAPTGQGDNEQFF,TGTGCCAGCGCCCCGACGGGACAGGGGGACAATGAGCAGTTCTTC
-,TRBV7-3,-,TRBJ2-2,CASSPERVRTTGELFF,TGTGCCAGCAGCCCCGAGCGAGTCCGAACTACCGGGGAGCTGTTTTTT
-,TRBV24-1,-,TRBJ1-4,CATSAATNEKLFF,TGTGCCACCAGTGCTGCAACTAATGAAAAACTGTTTTTT
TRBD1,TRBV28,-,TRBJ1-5,CASSGDRGRAGQPQHF,TGTGCCAGCAGTGGGGACAGGGGGCGCGCCGGTCAGCCCCAGCATTTT
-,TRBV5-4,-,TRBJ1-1,CASSLAPTEDEAFF,TGTGCCAGCAGCTTGGCCCCGACAGAAGATGAAGCTTTCTTT
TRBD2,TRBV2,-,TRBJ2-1,CASRGVMGLEKGLPNNEQFF,TGTGCCAGCAGGGGGGTTATGGGACTAGAAAAAGGACTCCCTAACAATGAGCAGTTCTTC
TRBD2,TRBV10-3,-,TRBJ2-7,CAISDPGLADSSYEQYF,TGTGCCATCAGTGACCCCGGACTAGCGGATAGCTCCTACGAGCAGTACTTC
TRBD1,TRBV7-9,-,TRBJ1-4,CASSPTGGRVEKLFF,TGTGCCAGCAGTCCGACAGGGGGACGGGTTGAAAAACTGTTTTTT
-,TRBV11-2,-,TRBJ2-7,CASSLGASDPYEQYF,TGTGCCAGCAGCTTAGGTGCTAGCGATCCCTACGAGCAGTACTTC
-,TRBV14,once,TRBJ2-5,CASSQDLPGVETQYF,TGTGCCAGCAGCCAAGATCTCCCGGGAGTGGAGACCCAGTACTTC
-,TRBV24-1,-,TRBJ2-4,CATSGGRSTKNIQYF,TGTGCCACCAGTGGGGGGAGGTCGACCAAAAACATTCAGTACTTC
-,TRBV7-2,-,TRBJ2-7,CASSLQVSLTYEQYF,TGTGCCAGCAGCCTACAGGTTTCCCTCACCTACGAGCAGTACTTC
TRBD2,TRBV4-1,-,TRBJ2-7,CASSQVGGAGGVSYEQYF,TGCGCCAGCAGCCAAGTCGGAGGAGCGGGAGGAGTCTCCTACGAGCAGTACTTC
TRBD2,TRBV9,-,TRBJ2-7,CASSVGAGGTYEQYF,TGTGCCAGCAGCGTAGGAGCGGGAGGGACCTACGAGCAGTACTTC
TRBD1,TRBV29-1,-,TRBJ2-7,CSVQLDRGVYEQYF,TGCAGCGTACAACTGGACAGGGGAGTCTACGAGCAGTACTTC